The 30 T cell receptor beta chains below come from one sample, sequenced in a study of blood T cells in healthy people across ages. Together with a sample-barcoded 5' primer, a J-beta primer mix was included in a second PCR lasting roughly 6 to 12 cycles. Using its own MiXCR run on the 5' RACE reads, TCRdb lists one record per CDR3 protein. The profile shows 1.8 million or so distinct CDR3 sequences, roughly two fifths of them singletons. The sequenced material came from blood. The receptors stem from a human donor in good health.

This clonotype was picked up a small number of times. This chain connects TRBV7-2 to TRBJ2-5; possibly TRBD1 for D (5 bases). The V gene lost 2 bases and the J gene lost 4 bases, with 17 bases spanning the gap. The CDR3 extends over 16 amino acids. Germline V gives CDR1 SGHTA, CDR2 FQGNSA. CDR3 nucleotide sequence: TGTGCCAGCAGCTTATCGGCAGGGTCGGTGCGAGAGACCCAGTACTTC. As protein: CASSLSAGSVRETQYF.

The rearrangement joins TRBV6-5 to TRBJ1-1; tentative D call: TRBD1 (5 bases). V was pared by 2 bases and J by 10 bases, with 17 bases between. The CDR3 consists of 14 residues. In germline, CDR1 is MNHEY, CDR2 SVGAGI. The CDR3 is CASSYGYGGEGAFF. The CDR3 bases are TGTGCCAGCAGTTACGGCTACGGGGGGGAGGGAGCTTTCTTT.

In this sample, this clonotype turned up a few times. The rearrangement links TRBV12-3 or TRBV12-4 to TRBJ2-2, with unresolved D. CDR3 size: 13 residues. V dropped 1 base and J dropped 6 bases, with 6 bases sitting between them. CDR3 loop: CASSLGWAGELFF. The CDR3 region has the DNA TGTGCCAGCAGTTTAGGGTGGGCCGGGGAGCTGTTTTTT.

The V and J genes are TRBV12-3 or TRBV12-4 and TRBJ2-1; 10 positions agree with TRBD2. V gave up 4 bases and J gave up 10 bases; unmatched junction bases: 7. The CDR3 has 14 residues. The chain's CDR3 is CASSSVSGGGEQFF. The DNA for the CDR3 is TGTGCCAGCAGTTCAGTAAGCGGGGGGGGCGAGCAGTTCTTC.

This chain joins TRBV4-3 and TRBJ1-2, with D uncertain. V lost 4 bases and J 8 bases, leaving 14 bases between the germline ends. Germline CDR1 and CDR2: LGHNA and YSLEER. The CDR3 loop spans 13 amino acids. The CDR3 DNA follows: TGCGCCAGCAGCCCCGTCCGGGGTATGGGCTACACCTTC. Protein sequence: CASSPVRGMGYTF.

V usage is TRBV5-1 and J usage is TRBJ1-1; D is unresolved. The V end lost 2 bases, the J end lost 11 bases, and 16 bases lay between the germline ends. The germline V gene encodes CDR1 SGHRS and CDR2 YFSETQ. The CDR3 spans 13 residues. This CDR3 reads CASSFEGLFGAFF. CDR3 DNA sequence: TGCGCCAGCAGCTTCGAGGGTCTCTTCGGGGCTTTCTTT.

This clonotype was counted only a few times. The CDR3 region has the DNA TGCAGTGCTAGAGCCTACAGGGTTGAGGCCTACGAGCAGTACTTC. Its translation: CSARAYRVEAYEQYF. V usage is TRBV20-1 and J usage is TRBJ2-7, with a tentative D call TRBD1 (6 bases). Trimming stripped 1 base from V and 2 bases from J, with 15 bases between. Germline lookup yields CDR1 DFQATT and CDR2 SNEGSKA (reference sequence). This CDR3 spans 15 amino acids.

CDR3 in amino acids: CASSITGGVTEAFF. In DNA form, the CDR3 reads TGTGCCAGCAGCATCACAGGGGGAGTCACTGAAGCTTTCTTT. V and J are TRBV7-3 and TRBJ1-1, with TRBD1 matching over 8 bases. Per the germline V gene, CDR1 is SGHTA and CDR2 is FQGTGA. The CDR3 has 14 amino acids. V shed 5 bases, J shed 4 bases, and the junction held 6 bases outside the gene matches.

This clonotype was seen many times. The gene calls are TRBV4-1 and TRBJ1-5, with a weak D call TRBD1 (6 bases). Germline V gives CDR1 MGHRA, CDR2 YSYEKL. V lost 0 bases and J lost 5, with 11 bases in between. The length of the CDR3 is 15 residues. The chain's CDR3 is CASSQDGTPYQPQHF. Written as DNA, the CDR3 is TGCGCCAGCAGCCAAGACGGGACACCTTATCAGCCCCAGCATTTT.

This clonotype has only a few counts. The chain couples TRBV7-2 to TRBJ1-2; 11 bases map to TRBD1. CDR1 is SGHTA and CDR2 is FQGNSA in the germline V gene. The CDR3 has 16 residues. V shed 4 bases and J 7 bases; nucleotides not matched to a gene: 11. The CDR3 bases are TGTGCCAGCAGCTCAGAGGTCGGACAGGGGGCTCGTGGCTACACCTTC. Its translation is CASSSEVGQGARGYTF.

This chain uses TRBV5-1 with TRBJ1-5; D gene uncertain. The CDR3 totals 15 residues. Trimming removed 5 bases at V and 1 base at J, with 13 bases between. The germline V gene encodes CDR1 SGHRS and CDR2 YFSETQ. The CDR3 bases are TGCGCCAGCAGTAGCGGTAGAGGGAGCAATCAGCCCCAGCATTTT. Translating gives CASSSGRGSNQPQHF. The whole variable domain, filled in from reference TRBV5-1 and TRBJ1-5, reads KAGVTQTPRYLIKTRGQQVTLSCSPISGHRSVSWYQQTPGQGLQFLFEYFSETQRNKGNFPGRFSGRQFSNSRSEMNVSTLELGDSALYLCASSSGRGSNQPQHFGDGTRLSIL.

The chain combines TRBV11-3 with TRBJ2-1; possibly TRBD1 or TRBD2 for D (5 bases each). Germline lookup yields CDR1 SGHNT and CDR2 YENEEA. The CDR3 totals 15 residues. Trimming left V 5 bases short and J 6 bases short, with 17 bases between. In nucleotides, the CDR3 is TGTGCCAGCAGCCCCGCGGGTGGGACGGCCAATGAGCAGTTCTTC. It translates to CASSPAGGTANEQFF.

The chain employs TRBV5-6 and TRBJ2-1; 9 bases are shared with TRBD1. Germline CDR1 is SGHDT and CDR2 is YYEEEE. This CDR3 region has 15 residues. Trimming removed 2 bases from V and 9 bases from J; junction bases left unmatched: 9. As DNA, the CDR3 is TGTGCCAGCAGCTTTCTGGACAGGGGAAACGGTGAGCAGTTCTTC. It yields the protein CASSFLDRGNGEQFF.

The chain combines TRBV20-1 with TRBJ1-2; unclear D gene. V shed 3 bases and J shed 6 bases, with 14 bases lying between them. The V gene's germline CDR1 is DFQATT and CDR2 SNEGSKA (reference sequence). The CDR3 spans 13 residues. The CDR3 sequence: CSASSPETNGYTF. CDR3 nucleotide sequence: TGCAGTGCTAGCAGTCCCGAGACTAATGGCTACACCTTC.

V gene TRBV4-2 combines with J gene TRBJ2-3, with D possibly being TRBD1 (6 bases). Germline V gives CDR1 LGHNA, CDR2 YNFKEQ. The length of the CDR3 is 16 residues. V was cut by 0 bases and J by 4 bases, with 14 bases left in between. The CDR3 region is CASSQDLAGEPDTQYF. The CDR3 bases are TGTGCCAGCAGCCAAGATTTGGCAGGGGAGCCAGATACGCAGTATTTT.

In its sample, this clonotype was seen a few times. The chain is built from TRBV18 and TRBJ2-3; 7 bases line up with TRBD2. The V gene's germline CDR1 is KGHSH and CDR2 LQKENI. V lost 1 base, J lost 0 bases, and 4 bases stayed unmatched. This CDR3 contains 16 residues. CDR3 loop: CASSPLAGTSTDTQYF. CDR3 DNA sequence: TGTGCCAGCTCACCACTAGCGGGTACTAGCACAGATACGCAGTATTTT.

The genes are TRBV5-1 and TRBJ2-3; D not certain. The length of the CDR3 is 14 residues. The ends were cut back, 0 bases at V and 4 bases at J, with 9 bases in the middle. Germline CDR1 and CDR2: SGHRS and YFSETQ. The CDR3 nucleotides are TGCGCCAGCAGCTTGGCAAGCCCGTCAGATACGCAGTATTTT. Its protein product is CASSLASPSDTQYF.

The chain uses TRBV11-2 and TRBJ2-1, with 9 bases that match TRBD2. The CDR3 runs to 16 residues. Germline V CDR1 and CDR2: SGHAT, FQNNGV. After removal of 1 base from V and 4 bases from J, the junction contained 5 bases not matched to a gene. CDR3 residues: CASSLGRGGRYNEQFF. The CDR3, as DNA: TGTGCCAGCAGCTTAGGGCGGGGGGGCCGGTACAATGAGCAGTTCTTC. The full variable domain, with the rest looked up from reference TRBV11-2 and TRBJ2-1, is EAGVAQSPRYKIIEKRQSVAFWCNPISGHATLYWYQQILGQGPKLLIQFQNNGVVDDSQLPKDRFSAERLKGVDSTLKIQPAKLEDSAVYLCASSLGRGGRYNEQFFGPGTRLTVL.

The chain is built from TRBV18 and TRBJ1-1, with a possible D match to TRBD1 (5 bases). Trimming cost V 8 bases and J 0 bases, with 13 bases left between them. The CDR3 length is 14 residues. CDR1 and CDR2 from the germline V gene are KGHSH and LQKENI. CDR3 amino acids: CASGGEIMNTEAFF. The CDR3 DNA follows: TGTGCCAGCGGGGGAGAAATTATGAACACTGAAGCTTTCTTT.

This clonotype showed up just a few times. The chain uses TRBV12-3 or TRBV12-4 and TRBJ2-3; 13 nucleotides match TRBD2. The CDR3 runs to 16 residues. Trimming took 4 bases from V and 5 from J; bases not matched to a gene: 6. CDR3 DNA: TGTGCCAGCAGTTCACGACTAGCGGGGGGTGGAGATACGCAGTATTTT. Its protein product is CASSSRLAGGGDTQYF.

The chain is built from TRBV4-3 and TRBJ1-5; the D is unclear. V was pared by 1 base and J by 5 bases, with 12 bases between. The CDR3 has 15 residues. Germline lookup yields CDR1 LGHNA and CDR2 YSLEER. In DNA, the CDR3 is TGCGCCAGCAGCCAAGCGCTCGGAGGCCATCAGCCCCAGCATTTT. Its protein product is CASSQALGGHQPQHF.

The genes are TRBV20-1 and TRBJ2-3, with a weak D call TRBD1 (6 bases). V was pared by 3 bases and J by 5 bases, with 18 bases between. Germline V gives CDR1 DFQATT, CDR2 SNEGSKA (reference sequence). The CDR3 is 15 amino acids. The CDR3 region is CSARGDIGHRDTQYF. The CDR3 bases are TGCAGTGCTAGGGGGGACATTGGTCACAGAGATACGCAGTATTTT.

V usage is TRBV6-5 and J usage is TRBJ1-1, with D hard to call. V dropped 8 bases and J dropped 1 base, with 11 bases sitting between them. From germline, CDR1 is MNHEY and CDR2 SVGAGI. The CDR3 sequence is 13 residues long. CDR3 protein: CASRLGSNTEAFF. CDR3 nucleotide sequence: TGTGCCAGCCGGCTGGGATCGAACACTGAAGCTTTCTTT.

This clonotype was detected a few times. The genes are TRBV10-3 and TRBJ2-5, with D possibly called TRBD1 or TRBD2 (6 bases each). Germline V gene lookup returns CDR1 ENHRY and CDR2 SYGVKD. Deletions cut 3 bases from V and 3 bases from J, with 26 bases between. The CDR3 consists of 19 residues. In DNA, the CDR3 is TGTGCCATCAGTGATCCAGGGGTTCTTTCTGGGAGGCCTAAAGAGACCCAGTACTTC. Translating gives CAISDPGVLSGRPKETQYF.

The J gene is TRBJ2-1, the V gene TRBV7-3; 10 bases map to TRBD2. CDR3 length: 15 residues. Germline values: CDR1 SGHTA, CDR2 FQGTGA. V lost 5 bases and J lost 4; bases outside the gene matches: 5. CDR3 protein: CASSIAGGNYNEQFF. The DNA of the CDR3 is TGTGCCAGCAGCATAGCGGGGGGTAATTACAATGAGCAGTTCTTC. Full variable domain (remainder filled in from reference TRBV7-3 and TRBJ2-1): GAGVSQTPSNKVTEKGKYVELRCDPISGHTALYWYRQSLGQGPEFLIYFQGTGAADDSGLPNDRFFAVRPEGSVSTLKIQRTERGDSAVYLCASSIAGGNYNEQFFGPGTRLTVL.

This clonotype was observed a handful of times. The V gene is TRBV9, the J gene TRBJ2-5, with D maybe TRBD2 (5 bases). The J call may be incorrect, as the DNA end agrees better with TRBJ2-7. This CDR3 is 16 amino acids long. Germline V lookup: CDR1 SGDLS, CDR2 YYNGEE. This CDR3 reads CASSEEGTVRLYEQYF. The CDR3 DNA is TGTGCCAGCAGCGAAGAGGGAACCGTGAGGCTCTACGAGCAGTACTTC.

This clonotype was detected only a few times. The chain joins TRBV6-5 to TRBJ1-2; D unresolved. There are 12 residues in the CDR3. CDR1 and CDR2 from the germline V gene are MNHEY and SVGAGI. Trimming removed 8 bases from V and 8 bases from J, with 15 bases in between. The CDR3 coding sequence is TGTGCCAGCTCGGCCGTCCCGGGAGGCTACACCTTC. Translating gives CASSAVPGGYTF.

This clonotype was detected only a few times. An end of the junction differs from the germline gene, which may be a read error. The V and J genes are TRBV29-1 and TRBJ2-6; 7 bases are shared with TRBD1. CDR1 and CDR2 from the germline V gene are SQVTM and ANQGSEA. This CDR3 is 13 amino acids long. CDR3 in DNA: TGCAGCGTCGAGGTGAAGGGGGCCAACGTCCGGACTTTC. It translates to CSVEVKGANVRTF.

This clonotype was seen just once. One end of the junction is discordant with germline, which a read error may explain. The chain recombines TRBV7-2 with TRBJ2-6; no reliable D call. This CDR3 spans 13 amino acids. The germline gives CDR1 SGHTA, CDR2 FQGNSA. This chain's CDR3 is CTIDPSGTNVLTF. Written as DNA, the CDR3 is TGTACCATAGATCCTTCTGGGACCAACGTCCTGACTTTC.

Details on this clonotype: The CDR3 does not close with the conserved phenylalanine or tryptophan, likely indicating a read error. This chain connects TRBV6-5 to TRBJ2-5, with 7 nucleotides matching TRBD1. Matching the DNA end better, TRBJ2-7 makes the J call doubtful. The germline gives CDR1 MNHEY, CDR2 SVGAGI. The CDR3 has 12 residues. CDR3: CATTTGIGEQYY. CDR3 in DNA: TGTGCCACTACGACAGGGATTGGCGAGCAGTACTAC.